This paragraph covers one T cell receptor (beta chain) sequence. The antigen is not known. The record originates from a study of blood T cells in healthy people across ages. Study-wide results and limits: Observed TCR beta diversity showed a strong correlation with the percentage of naive T cells as measured by flow cytometry. With unsorted PBMCs, a conclusive comparison of naive versus antigen-experienced cells was not possible. Naive CD4+ cell counts and diversity both ran higher in long-lived than in aged donors.

Sample-barcoded 5' priming and a J-beta primer mix drove a second PCR of about 6 to 12 cycles. MiXCR was run by TCRdb on the 5' RACE reads, yielding one entry per CDR3 protein. The table includes fewer than 1.5 million distinct CDR3 sequences, roughly 40% detected once. The authors extracted at least 5 micrograms of total RNA per sample. Trimming took off 0 bases at V and 4 bases at J, with 18 bases between the two ends. The germline gives CDR1 MNHNS, CDR2 SASEGT. This CDR3 has 17 residues. The sample taken for sequencing was blood. This chain uses TRBV6-1 with TRBJ1-2; the D is unclear. The receptor was isolated from a woman between 18 and 30 years old in good health. The CDR3 spells CASSEAATGTALYGYTF. CDR3 nucleotides: TGTGCCAGCAGTGAAGCGGCCACCGGAACAGCCCTCTATGGCTACACCTTC.